These T cell receptor beta chains were read from a single sample in a study of long-term antiretroviral therapy in people with HIV. TCRdb's copy holds only in-frame clones and misses some; the assay was immunoSEQ multiplex PCR. The sample contains roughly 16,000 clones, 91% of which appear only once. This specimen consisted of unsorted PBMCs, obtained 0.3 years after starting antiretroviral therapy. All receptors derive from a man in his fifties or sixties with HIV. The CDR3 runs from the conserved cysteine through the conserved F or W. A D gene is named only where the DNA matches it firmly.

d_call: NA
v_call: TRBV7-6
cdr3_aa: CASSLGGGGTEAFF

d_call: TRBD1
v_call: TRBV6-1
cdr3_aa: CASSVQQGAGNGEQFF

d_call: NA
v_call: TRBV19
cdr3_aa: CASSFLGTEAFF

d_call: NA
v_call: TRBV28
cdr3_aa: CASSPFYISSTDTQYF

d_call: NA
v_call: TRBV7-6
cdr3_aa: CASTNHHSGNTIYF

d_call: NA
v_call: TRBV15
cdr3_aa: CATSSISPSANEQFF

d_call: NA
v_call: TRBV27
cdr3_aa: CASKQMGGTTNEKLFF

d_call: NA
v_call: TRBV30
cdr3_aa: CAWRLEGGWSGELFF

d_call: NA
v_call: TRBV5-5
cdr3_aa: CASSLAEGNTGELFF

d_call: NA
v_call: TRBV6-5
cdr3_aa: CASSYNRDAGELFF

d_call: TRBD1
v_call: TRBV19
cdr3_aa: CASSLYTGGNTGELFF

d_call: TRBD1
v_call: TRBV5-1
cdr3_aa: CASSLLLTGTNEKLFF

d_call: NA
v_call: TRBV9
cdr3_aa: CASSVEGRGYGYTF

d_call: TRBD1
v_call: TRBV11-2
cdr3_aa: CASSLPGGGYTEAFF

d_call: TRBD2
v_call: TRBV7-8
cdr3_aa: CASSPPGGSPYEQYF

d_call: TRBD2
v_call: TRBV7-2
cdr3_aa: CASSLEGGGRTDTQYF

d_call: NA
v_call: TRBV10-2
cdr3_aa: CASSNQGITEAFF

d_call: TRBD2
v_call: TRBV5-4
cdr3_aa: CASSSGVAGFSYEQYF

d_call: TRBD1
v_call: TRBV9
cdr3_aa: CASSLRPGTGSEQFF

d_call: NA
v_call: TRBV9
cdr3_aa: CASSVGGINYGYTF

d_call: NA
v_call: TRBV18
cdr3_aa: CASSPGAAGTQYF

d_call: TRBD1
v_call: TRBV7-3
cdr3_aa: CASTSTGSFYGEQYF

d_call: NA
v_call: TRBV7-2
cdr3_aa: CASSLMQGSYGYTF

d_call: NA
v_call: TRBV11-2
cdr3_aa: CASSLSRAKNIQYF

d_call: TRBD2
v_call: TRBV5-1
cdr3_aa: CASSLAGTSVMDPGELFF

d_call: TRBD2
v_call: TRBV7-2
cdr3_aa: CASSLGATSGETQYF

d_call: TRBD1
v_call: TRBV10-2
cdr3_aa: CASRRLQGDGEQYF

d_call: TRBD1
v_call: TRBV5-1
cdr3_aa: CASSPGQGRANYGYTF

d_call: TRBD2
v_call: TRBV4-1
cdr3_aa: CASSQAGLAGPTDTQYF

d_call: NA
v_call: TRBV4-3
cdr3_aa: CASSQELLGQPSYEQYF

d_call: TRBD2
v_call: TRBV5-4
cdr3_aa: CASSAGLAGSDEQFF

d_call: TRBD2
v_call: TRBV7-6
cdr3_aa: CASSFGLAGAYEQFF

d_call: NA
v_call: TRBV5-1
cdr3_aa: CASSLMGHTDTQYF

d_call: NA
v_call: TRBV5-1
cdr3_aa: CASSLDPSSYEQYF

d_call: NA
v_call: TRBV9
cdr3_aa: CASSLGTLYNEQFF

d_call: NA
v_call: TRBV6-6
cdr3_aa: CASSYAPAKVGELFF

d_call: NA
v_call: TRBV11-2
cdr3_aa: CASSLWHLTDTQYF

d_call: NA
v_call: TRBV5-4
cdr3_aa: CASTGQLNTEAFF

d_call: NA
v_call: TRBV6-6
cdr3_aa: CASSYDQSSYEQYF

d_call: NA
v_call: TRBV9
cdr3_aa: CASSVAFTDTQYF

d_call: TRBD2
v_call: TRBV7-8
cdr3_aa: CASSSATSGGAETQYF

d_call: TRBD2
v_call: TRBV30
cdr3_aa: CAWSVLAGENIQYF

d_call: NA
v_call: TRBV28
cdr3_aa: CASRSQRGQREQYF

d_call: NA
v_call: TRBV5-8
cdr3_aa: CASSLMSGDQPQHF